Below are 31 T cell receptor beta chains sequenced from a single sample in a study of blood T cell repertoires in COVID-19. Repertoires were generated with immunoSEQ multiplex PCR, while TCRdb's copy carries only in-frame clones and drops some. The sample shows under 350,000 clones, about nine tenths of them seen only once. The source material was PBMCs or T cells enriched from blood (not recorded which). Source of these receptors: a young man who had recovered from COVID-19.

The CDR3 is CASSLYRDGEKLFF. The CDR3 DNA sequence: TGTGCCAGCAGCTTGTACAGGGATGGTGAAAAACTGTTTTTT. The chain joins TRBV5-4 to TRBJ1-4; a possible D gene is TRBD1 (6 bases). With 1 base removed from V and 7 bases from J, the gap between germline ends came to 11 bases. The CDR3 length is 14 residues. CDR1 is SGHNT and CDR2 is YYREEE in the germline V gene (reference sequence).

The rearrangement links TRBV9 to TRBJ2-2; 7 positions match TRBD1. CDR3 length equals 15 residues. Germline values: CDR1 SGDLS, CDR2 YYNGEE. J gave up 9 bases and V 2 bases, and 10 bases lay outside the gene matches. The CDR3 DNA reads TGTGCCAGCAGCGTCCGAACAGGGGATTGGAGGGAGCTGTTTTTT. It is translated as CASSVRTGDWRELFF.

CDR3 nucleotide sequence: TGTGCCATCAGTGGTGGGGAAGGGGGGACAGGGAACTACGAGCAGTACTTC. This codes for CAISGGEGGTGNYEQYF. The chain employs TRBV10-3 and TRBJ2-7; 9 bases are shared with TRBD1. The CDR3 totals 17 residues. In germline, CDR1 is ENHRY, CDR2 SYGVKD. Germline trimming cut 4 bases from V and 3 bases from J; bases unmatched to any gene: 13.

The chain uses TRBV10-1 and TRBJ2-5; D is unresolved. The CDR3 sequence is 12 residues long. Looked up from germline, CDR1 is WNHNN and CDR2 is SYGVQD (reference sequence). V lost 2 bases to trimming and J lost 4 bases, with 5 bases between them. As DNA, the CDR3 is TGCGCCAGCAGTGAGGGCGGAGAGACCCAGTACTTC. It is translated as CASSEGGETQYF.

The chain links TRBV20-1 to TRBJ2-5; 9 positions match TRBD2. Germline V lookup: CDR1 DFQATT, CDR2 SNEGSKA (reference sequence). Losses at the gene ends were 3 bases for V and 4 bases for J; bases not matched to a gene: 21. This CDR3 is 19 amino acids long. The CDR3 sequence is CSASLLRGGEGYFGETQYF. For the CDR3, the DNA is TGCAGTGCTAGTCTGTTGCGGGGGGGTGAGGGTTACTTTGGAGAGACCCAGTACTTC.

The V gene is TRBV25-1, the J gene TRBJ2-3, with D maybe TRBD1 (5 bases). This CDR3 has 15 residues. V was pared by 1 base and J by 6 bases, with 14 bases between. The V gene's germline CDR1 is MGHDK and CDR2 SYGVNS. In DNA, the CDR3 is TGTGCCAGCAGTGAATTGACAGCCTGGCGGGATACGCAGTATTTT. It codes for CASSELTAWRDTQYF.

The V gene is TRBV25-1, the J gene TRBJ1-2, with 8 nucleotides matching TRBD1. In germline, CDR1 is MGHDK, CDR2 SYGVNS. After removal of 6 bases from V and 0 bases from J, the junction contained 15 bases not matched to a gene. This CDR3 has 18 residues. This CDR3 reads CASRSSRQGLRSNYGYTF. The CDR3 nucleotides are TGTGCCAGCAGATCTTCGCGACAGGGGCTGAGATCTAACTATGGCTACACCTTC.

The J gene is TRBJ2-3, the V gene TRBV2; TRBD2 might be the D (5 bases). The V gene lost 1 base and the J gene lost 5 bases, with 10 bases spanning the gap. The germline V gene encodes CDR1 SNHLY and CDR2 FYNNEI. The CDR3 totals 14 residues. The CDR3 coding sequence is TGTGCCAGCAGTGAAGAGGGCGGGCGAGATACGCAGTATTTT. Translated: CASSEEGGRDTQYF. The variable domain in full, with the rest retrieved from reference TRBV2 and TRBJ2-3, is EPEVTQTPSHQVTQMGQEVILRCVPISNHLYFYWYRQILGQKVEFLVSFYNNEISEKSEIFDDQFSVERPDGSNFTLKIRSTKLEDSAMYFCASSEEGGRDTQYFGPGTRLTVL.

The chain has TRBV19 and TRBJ2-2; D gene unclear. Germline V lookup: CDR1 LNHDA, CDR2 SQIVND (reference sequence). The CDR3 has 12 amino acids. The CDR3 spells CALLVNTGELFF. The CDR3 nucleotides are TGTGCGCTACTGGTAAACACCGGGGAGCTGTTTTTT.

V is TRBV4-2 and J is TRBJ2-7; 13 nucleotides line up with TRBD2. The CDR3 sequence is 18 residues long. J lost 0 bases, V lost 1 base, and 6 bases had no gene match. CDR1 is LGHNA, CDR2 YNFKEQ, per germline. CDR3 sequence (DNA): TGTGCCAGCAGCCAAGCCGGGACTAGCGGGGCCCCCTCCTACGAGCAGTACTTC. Its protein is CASSQAGTSGAPSYEQYF.

V gene TRBV7-9 combines with J gene TRBJ1-2; D is undetermined. Trimming pared 5 bases from V and 8 bases from J, leaving 15 bases between. The CDR3 loop spans 13 amino acids. Germline loops: CDR1 SEHNR, CDR2 FQNEAQ (reference sequence). CDR3 amino acids: CASSLDRVWGYTF. In DNA, the CDR3 is TGTGCCAGCAGCCTAGACCGGGTTTGGGGCTACACCTTC.

This clone was counted once. The CDR3 coding sequence is TGTGCCTGGAGGGCAGGGGGCTGGACTGAAGCTTTCTTT. It is translated as CAWRAGGWTEAFF. The chain is built from TRBV30 and TRBJ1-1; 8 bases line up with TRBD1. Germline V gene lookup returns CDR1 GTSNPN and CDR2 SVGIG (reference sequence). This CDR3 has 13 amino acids. V trimming: 3 bases; J trimming: 5 bases; junction bases outside the gene matches: 5.

The genes are TRBV27 and TRBJ1-5, with D possibly TRBD1 on 5 matching bases. This CDR3 has 14 amino acids. With 2 bases removed from V and 5 bases from J, the gap between germline ends came to 10 bases. Germline lookup yields CDR1 MNHEY and CDR2 SMNVEV (reference sequence). The CDR3 region is CASSLRGWDQPQHF. The CDR3 nucleotides read TGTGCCAGCAGTTTAAGGGGTTGGGATCAGCCCCAGCATTTT.

The rearrangement links TRBV7-8 to TRBJ2-2; D is unclear. Germline V gene lookup returns CDR1 SGHVS and CDR2 FQNEAQ. V lost 2 bases to trimming and J lost 0 bases, with 7 bases between them. This CDR3 region has 15 residues. The CDR3 spells CASSLKLTNTGELFF. CDR3 DNA: TGTGCCAGCAGCTTAAAGCTTACGAACACCGGGGAGCTGTTTTTT.

The chain carries TRBV5-1 and TRBJ2-1; D remains ambiguous. Germline CDR1 and CDR2: SGHRS and YFSETQ. CDR3 length: 15 residues. Trimming removed 2 bases at V and 0 bases at J, with 9 bases between. The CDR3 DNA is TGCGCCAGCAGCTTCAACCTACGCTCCTACAATGAGCAGTTCTTC. Its translation: CASSFNLRSYNEQFF.

This chain connects TRBV30 to TRBJ1-2, with D perhaps matching TRBD1 (5 bases). CDR1 GTSNPN and CDR2 SVGIG come from the germline V gene (reference sequence). The CDR3 has 13 residues. Trimming removed 4 bases from V and 2 bases from J, with 11 bases in between. In DNA form, the CDR3 reads TGTGCCTGGATTCGGCAGGGAAACTATGGCTACACCTTC. Translated, it gives CAWIRQGNYGYTF.

In this sample, this clone turned up once. The chain has TRBV28 and TRBJ2-7, with D possibly TRBD2 on 6 matching bases. CDR1 MDHEN and CDR2 SYDVKM come from the germline V gene. This CDR3 comprises 16 residues. Trimming stripped 5 bases from V and 3 bases from J, with 20 bases between. The CDR3 DNA is TGTGCCAGCAGTCCAAACCGGGACTGGACTTACTACGAGCAGTACTTC. Translating it yields CASSPNRDWTYYEQYF.

Turning to this clone: Other DNA sequences in this sample translate to the same CDR3. The chain joins TRBV27 to TRBJ1-5; no clear D. Germline lookup yields CDR1 MNHEY and CDR2 SMNVEV (reference sequence). V gave up 3 bases and J gave up 0 bases, with 6 bases separating them. This CDR3 contains 14 residues. The CDR3 loop reads CASSFRNSNQPQHF. The CDR3 DNA follows: TGTGCCAGCAGTTTCAGAAATAGCAATCAGCCCCAGCATTTT.

The gene calls are TRBV15 and TRBJ2-7, with 7 bases fitting TRBD1. Germline trimming cut 1 base from V and 6 bases from J; bases unmatched to any gene: 3. This CDR3 spans 13 amino acids. Looked up from germline, CDR1 is LNHNV and CDR2 is YYDKDF (reference sequence). For the CDR3, the DNA is TGTGCCACCAGCAGAGGAAGGGGGCGCGAGCAGTACTTC. Translated, it gives CATSRGRGREQYF.

The chain combines TRBV5-1 with TRBJ2-5; the D gene is possibly TRBD1 (6 bases). The germline CDR1 and CDR2 sequences are SGHRS and YFSETQ. The CDR3 is made up of 15 amino acids. The ends were cut back, 0 bases at V and 5 bases at J, with 14 bases in the middle. The CDR3 is CASSLAPGVAETQYF. The CDR3 DNA is TGCGCCAGCAGCTTGGCCCCAGGGGTTGCGGAGACCCAGTACTTC.

This chain connects TRBV10-2 to TRBJ1-3; D gene uncertain. Germline V gene data show CDR1 as WSHSY and CDR2 as SAAADI. V was cut by 7 bases and J by 5 bases, with 18 bases left in between. This CDR3 is 15 amino acids long. The DNA for the CDR3 is TGCGCCAGCAAATTAGGACCGGACTTTAGAAACACCATATATTTT. Its translation is CASKLGPDFRNTIYF.

This sequence joins TRBV10-3 and TRBJ1-5; D is ambiguous. Trimming cost V 0 bases and J 2 bases, with 11 bases left between them. The CDR3 sequence is 16 residues long. From germline, CDR1 is ENHRY and CDR2 SYGVKD. CDR3 loop: CAISESATRGNQPQHF. CDR3 nucleotide sequence: TGTGCCATCAGTGAGTCGGCCACCCGGGGCAATCAGCCCCAGCATTTT.

This clone came up a few times. The chain carries TRBV28 and TRBJ2-7; possible D gene TRBD1, 6 bases. Germline assignment: CDR1 MDHEN and CDR2 SYDVKM. Trimming shortened V by 4 bases and J by 0 bases, and 16 bases separated the two germline ends. This CDR3 contains 16 residues. CDR3 region: CASSSRDRSVSYEQYF. CDR3 DNA sequence: TGTGCCAGCAGTTCCCGCGACAGGTCCGTCTCCTACGAGCAGTACTTC. The full variable domain, rest sourced from reference TRBV28 and TRBJ2-7, is DVKVTQSSRYLVKRTGEKVFLECVQDMDHENMFWYRQDPGLGLRLIYFSYDVKMKEKGDIPEGYSVSREKKERFSLILESASTNQTSMYLCASSSRDRSVSYEQYFGPGTRLTVT.

V and J are TRBV15 and TRBJ2-3; TRBD2 is a possible D gene (6 bases). Germline-derived CDR1 and CDR2 are LNHNV and YYDKDF (reference sequence). V was pared by 0 bases and J by 3 bases, with 22 bases between. The CDR3 loop spans 19 amino acids. Written as DNA, the CDR3 is TGTGCCACCAGCAGAGATGATGGAGGTGGGGCGGGGAAGACAGATACGCAGTATTTT. Its translation is CATSRDDGGGAGKTDTQYF.

This clone came up a few times. This chain uses TRBV5-1 with TRBJ1-2, with D perhaps matching TRBD1 (5 bases). The CDR3 consists of 16 residues. CDR1 and CDR2 from the germline V gene are SGHRS and YFSETQ. V lost 3 bases, J lost 2 bases, and 17 bases lay in between. The chain's CDR3 is CASSSPPGGTNYGYTF. The DNA of the CDR3 is TGCGCCAGCAGCTCGCCCCCGGGGGGAACAAACTATGGCTACACCTTC.

On this clone: The same CDR3 can be traced to other DNA sequences in this sample. The chain uses TRBV28 and TRBJ1-2, with D tentatively TRBD1 (6 bases). CDR1 and CDR2 (germline): MDHEN, SYDVKM. CDR3 length equals 12 residues. Trimming shortened V by 5 bases and J by 7 bases, and 11 bases separated the two germline ends. The CDR3 DNA sequence: TGTGCCAGCAGTCTTACAGGGTTTGGCTACACCTTC. This translates into CASSLTGFGYTF.

The chain joins TRBV10-2 to TRBJ2-3; tentative D call: TRBD2 (7 bases). Germline CDR1 and CDR2: WSHSY and SAAADI. CDR3 length equals 14 residues. The V gene lost 6 bases and the J gene lost 14 bases, with 24 bases spanning the gap. The CDR3 nucleotides are TGCGCCAGCAGAGAACCACAAACGGGGGGCCGGGGGTATTTT. Translating it yields CASREPQTGGRGYF.

The chain combines TRBV7-8 with TRBJ2-1; D not resolved. The V end was cut by 4 bases, the J end by 3 bases, with 16 bases between. Germline V gene lookup returns CDR1 SGHVS and CDR2 FQNEAQ. The CDR3 is 16 residues long. The chain's CDR3 is CASSSRIAEYYNEQFF. DNA of the CDR3: TGTGCCAGCAGCTCCCGAATTGCGGAATACTACAATGAGCAGTTCTTC.

The sample holds a few counts of this clone. The genes are TRBV7-2 and TRBJ2-1; the match to TRBD1 covers 7 bases. The V gene end was trimmed by 2 bases and the J gene end by 2 bases; junction bases not matched to a gene: 3. The CDR3 runs to 15 residues. Germline-derived CDR1 and CDR2 are SGHTA and FQGNSA. The CDR3 nucleotides read TGTGCCAGCAGCTTACAACAGGGGCCCTACAATGAGCAGTTCTTC. Its translation: CASSLQQGPYNEQFF. Using reference TRBV7-2 and TRBJ2-1 for the parts outside the CDR3, the full variable domain is GAGVSQSPSNKVTEKGKDVELRCDPISGHTALYWYRQSLGQGLEFLIYFQGNSAPDKSGLPSDRFSAERTGGSVSTLTIQRTQQEDSAVYLCASSLQQGPYNEQFFGPGTRLTVL.

The V and J genes are TRBV4-1 and TRBJ2-3, with 8 bases that match TRBD2. Losses at the gene ends were 3 bases for V and 3 bases for J; bases not matched to a gene: 5. The germline gives CDR1 MGHRA, CDR2 YSYEKL. The CDR3 is 15 residues long. The CDR3 DNA follows: TGCGCCAGCAGCCACCCGAGCGGGAGAACAGATACGCAGTATTTT. Its protein is CASSHPSGRTDTQYF.

V and J are TRBV5-1 and TRBJ2-5; D remains unclear. This CDR3 has 15 residues. CDR1 SGHRS and CDR2 YFSETQ come from the germline V gene. Between the trimmed V and J ends, which lost 1 base and 1 base, there was a span of 11 bases. The CDR3: CASSLLPRSQETQYF. In DNA, the CDR3 is TGCGCCAGCAGCTTGTTGCCCAGAAGCCAAGAGACCCAGTACTTC.